Below are 30 T cell receptor beta chains sequenced from a single sample in a study of blood T cell repertoires in COVID-19. Sequenced by immunoSEQ multiplex PCR; TCRdb stores in-frame clones only, minus some. The data contain under 250,000 clones, nearly 90% of them singletons. Sequenced input: peripheral blood. The receptors shown here come from a man between 18 and 35 years old with active or convalescent COVID-19.

The gene calls are TRBV5-4 and TRBJ2-7; 10 nucleotides match TRBD1. V lost 0 bases to trimming and J lost 3 bases; unmatched junction nucleotides: 0. This CDR3 is 14 amino acids long. From germline, CDR1 is SGHNT and CDR2 YYREEE (reference sequence). The DNA for the CDR3 is TGTGCCAGCAGCTTGGGGACAGGGGGCTACGAGCAGTACTTC. It encodes CASSLGTGGYEQYF. Together with reference TRBV5-4 and TRBJ2-7, the CDR3 gives the full variable domain: ETGVTQSPTHLIKTRGQQVTLRCSSQSGHNTVSWYQQALGQGPQFIFQYYREEENGRGNFPPRFSGLQFPNYSSELNVNALELDDSALYLCASSLGTGGYEQYFGPGTRLTVT.

In DNA form, the CDR3 reads TGTGCCAGCAGCGTAGGTCTTCCAGGGAACTATGGCTACACCTTC. It encodes CASSVGLPGNYGYTF. The genes are TRBV9 and TRBJ1-2, with D tentatively TRBD1 (5 bases). The germline gives CDR1 SGDLS, CDR2 YYNGEE. The CDR3 has 15 residues. V gave up 0 bases and J gave up 2 bases, with 11 bases separating them.

The chain uses TRBV18 and TRBJ2-1, with D perhaps matching TRBD2 (6 bases). CDR1 KGHSH and CDR2 LQKENI come from the germline V gene. The CDR3 runs to 14 residues. V lost 0 bases and J 7 bases, leaving 10 bases between the germline ends. The CDR3: CASSPPGLPNEQFF. CDR3 sequence (DNA): TGTGCCAGCTCACCACCGGGACTGCCAAATGAGCAGTTCTTC.

The sample holds one count of this clone. V and J are TRBV6-5 and TRBJ1-5; no reliable D call. Germline assignment: CDR1 MNHEY and CDR2 SVGAGI. Trimming shortened V by 7 bases and J by 4 bases, and 11 bases separated the two germline ends. The CDR3 sequence is 13 residues long. This CDR3 is CASKMSVNQPQHF. The CDR3, as DNA: TGTGCCAGCAAGATGTCGGTAAATCAGCCCCAGCATTTT.

The chain employs TRBV11-3 and TRBJ2-7, with 11 bases aligning to TRBD1. CDR1 is SGHNT and CDR2 is YENEEA in the germline V gene. The CDR3 has 15 residues. V trimming: 5 bases; J trimming: 7 bases; junction bases outside the gene matches: 10. CDR3 loop: CASSPEGQGVGEQYF. CDR3 nucleotide sequence: TGTGCCAGCAGCCCAGAGGGACAGGGGGTAGGGGAGCAGTACTTC.

The CDR3 region is CASSFNTGDTIYF. The CDR3 DNA reads TGTGCCAGCAGCTTTAATACAGGGGACACCATATATTTT. The V gene is TRBV5-4, the J gene TRBJ1-3, with 7 bases fitting TRBD1. The CDR3 runs to 13 residues. Per the germline V gene, CDR1 is SGHNT and CDR2 is YYREEE (reference sequence). V gave up 2 bases and J gave up 8 bases; unmatched junction bases: 4.

The chain links TRBV9 to TRBJ2-1, with TRBD2 matching over 7 bases. Germline CDR1 and CDR2: SGDLS and YYNGEE. CDR3 length equals 14 residues. J was trimmed by 5 bases and V by 3 bases; bases with no gene match: 5. CDR3 amino acids: CASSATGTNNEQFF. The CDR3 DNA sequence: TGTGCCAGCAGCGCAACCGGGACTAACAATGAGCAGTTCTTC.

This clone was detected a few times. The rearrangement links TRBV5-6 to TRBJ2-3; D call uncertain. The CDR3 length is 15 residues. Between the trimmed V and J ends, which lost 3 bases and 2 bases, there was a span of 13 bases. The germline V gene encodes CDR1 SGHDT and CDR2 YYEEEE. This CDR3 is CASSYITSYTDTQYF. The CDR3 region has the DNA TGTGCCAGCAGCTATATAACCTCCTACACAGATACGCAGTATTTT.

V and J are TRBV10-3 and TRBJ1-1, with TRBD1 matching over 8 bases. The CDR3 has 12 amino acids. CDR1 is ENHRY and CDR2 is SYGVKD in the germline V gene. J lost 3 bases, V lost 7 bases, and 1 base had no gene match. The CDR3 here is CAITGGYTEAFF. The CDR3 DNA sequence: TGTGCCATCACAGGGGGCTACACTGAAGCTTTCTTT.

This sequence joins TRBV19 and TRBJ1-5; D call uncertain. The CDR3 consists of 15 residues. V was cut by 1 base and J by 4 bases, with 11 bases left in between. The germline gives CDR1 LNHDA, CDR2 SQIVND (reference sequence). The CDR3 region is CASSIGATNNQPQHF. Written as DNA, the CDR3 is TGTGCCAGTAGTATAGGGGCCACAAATAATCAGCCCCAGCATTTT. The variable domain in full, with the rest retrieved from reference TRBV19 and TRBJ1-5, is DGGITQSPKYLFRKEGQNVTLSCEQNLNHDAMYWYRQDPGQGLRLIYYSQIVNDFQKGDIAEGYSVSREKKESFPLTVTSAQKNPTAFYLCASSIGATNNQPQHFGDGTRLSIL.

The chain recombines TRBV2 with TRBJ1-5, with D uncertain. The V end lost 5 bases, the J end lost 6 bases, and 14 bases lay between the germline ends. Germline V gene lookup returns CDR1 SNHLY and CDR2 FYNNEI. The length of the CDR3 is 14 residues. CDR3 sequence (DNA): TGTGCCAGCAGTCAGGCCTCGATCGGTCAGCCCCAGCATTTT. This sequence encodes CASSQASIGQPQHF.

This clone was detected a few times. The chain joins TRBV27 to TRBJ1-1; D is uncertain. V lost 3 bases to trimming and J lost 6 bases, with 8 bases between them. CDR1 and CDR2 (germline): MNHEY, SMNVEV (reference sequence). This CDR3 has 12 residues. CDR3 amino acids: CASSFWGAEAFF. For the CDR3, the DNA is TGTGCCAGCAGTTTTTGGGGAGCTGAAGCTTTCTTT.

V gene TRBV28 combines with J gene TRBJ2-7; 8 positions match TRBD1. J lost 6 bases, V lost 2 bases, and 9 bases had no gene match. CDR1 is MDHEN, CDR2 SYDVKM, per germline. The CDR3 is 15 residues long. CDR3 sequence reads: CASSLIGQGGGEQYF. CDR3 coding DNA: TGTGCCAGCAGTTTAATCGGACAGGGTGGCGGCGAGCAGTACTTC.

The rearrangement links TRBV6-1 to TRBJ1-4, with 7 bases matching TRBD1. CDR3 length: 15 amino acids. V lost 6 bases and J lost 3; bases outside the gene matches: 7. Per germline, CDR1 MNHNS and CDR2 SASEGT. The CDR3 DNA reads as TGTGCCAGCAGAGTCCCGACAGGGCCTAATGAAAAACTGTTTTTT. This gives the protein CASRVPTGPNEKLFF.

This chain joins TRBV3-1 (or the pseudogene TRBV3-2) and TRBJ1-5, with D perhaps matching TRBD1 (6 bases). Trimming removed 0 bases from V and 7 bases from J, with 13 bases in between. This CDR3 contains 15 residues. Germline V gene data show CDR1 as LGHDT and CDR2 as YNNKEL (reference sequence). The chain's CDR3 is CASSQDGRGDQPQHF. The DNA of the CDR3 is TGTGCCAGCAGCCAAGACGGCAGGGGCGACCAGCCCCAGCATTTT.

Regarding this clone: Different DNA sequences within this sample yield the same CDR3. The CDR3 spells CASSLTSGSYNEQFF. The CDR3 bases are TGTGCCAGCAGCTTGACTAGCGGGTCCTACAATGAGCAGTTCTTC. V is TRBV5-4 and J is TRBJ2-1; 9 bases line up with TRBD2. Germline V lookup: CDR1 SGHNT, CDR2 YYREEE (reference sequence). V dropped 1 base and J dropped 1; count of bases not matched to a gene: 0. There are 15 residues in the CDR3.

The gene calls are TRBV7-9 and TRBJ1-3; 9 nucleotides agree with TRBD1. The V gene's germline CDR1 is SEHNR and CDR2 FQNEAQ (reference sequence). The CDR3 covers 19 residues. The J segment lost 8 bases and the V segment lost 5 bases, leaving 22 bases of the junction unmatched. This CDR3 reads CASSLPPARQGGSVHTIYF. CDR3 nucleotide sequence: TGTGCCAGCAGCCTCCCTCCGGCGAGACAGGGGGGGTCAGTACACACCATATATTTT.

This clone was observed a single time. This chain uses TRBV7-2 with TRBJ2-2; tentative D call: TRBD2 (5 bases). There are 16 residues in the CDR3. Germline values: CDR1 SGHTA, CDR2 FQGNSA. Trimming took 3 bases from V and 1 from J, leaving 12 bases between them. This CDR3 is CASSFVAGMNTGELFF. In nucleotides, the CDR3 is TGTGCCAGCAGCTTTGTGGCGGGTATGAACACCGGGGAGCTGTTTTTT.

A remark on this clone: A much larger clone differs from this one at a single base, so this may be a read error. V is TRBV14 and J is TRBJ2-1; TRBD1 matches at 7 bases. CDR1 is SGHDN, CDR2 FVKESK, per germline. The CDR3 sequence is 13 residues long. The V and J ends lost 4 bases and 4 bases, in that order; junction bases with no gene match: 1. In DNA form, the CDR3 reads TGTGCCAGCAGCCGGGACAGATACAATGAGCAGTTCTTC. Translation gives CASSRDRYNEQFF.

V gene TRBV7-8 combines with J gene TRBJ2-7, with 12 bases aligning to TRBD2. The V segment lost 3 bases and the J segment 4 bases; nucleotides outside the gene matches: 7. Germline V gene lookup returns CDR1 SGHVS and CDR2 FQNEAQ. The CDR3 totals 16 residues. CDR3 loop: CASSFGTSGQPYEQYF. The CDR3 DNA sequence: TGTGCCAGCAGCTTCGGGACTAGCGGGCAACCGTACGAGCAGTACTTC.

The chain joins TRBV4-2 to TRBJ2-2; 8 positions match TRBD2. This CDR3 is 16 amino acids long. Germline CDR1 LGHNA, CDR2 YNFKEQ. The V segment lost 6 bases and the J segment 0 bases; nucleotides outside the gene matches: 6. CDR3: CASSPFSGANTGELFF. The DNA for the CDR3 is TGTGCCAGCAGTCCCTTTAGCGGGGCGAACACCGGGGAGCTGTTTTTT.

This chain uses TRBV6-5 with TRBJ1-4, with 9 bases identical to TRBD1. The V gene end was trimmed by 6 bases and the J gene end by 8 bases; junction bases not matched to a gene: 7. Germline V lookup: CDR1 MNHEY, CDR2 SVGAGI. The CDR3 extends over 14 amino acids. The DNA for the CDR3 is TGTGCCAGCAGACAGGGGGCGTATGGGGAAAAACTGTTTTTT. Its protein is CASRQGAYGEKLFF.

The chain recombines TRBV7-3 with TRBJ2-3; 11 nucleotides agree with TRBD2. This CDR3 is built from 14 residues. In germline, CDR1 is SGHTA, CDR2 FQGTGA. Unmatched junction bases numbered 4, after V lost 6 bases and J lost 5 bases. CDR3 in DNA: TGTGCCAGCAGTCACGGACTAGCGGGAGATACGCAGTATTTT. Its protein is CASSHGLAGDTQYF.

The J gene is TRBJ1-5, the V gene TRBV19; D might be TRBD1 (5 bases). Looked up from germline, CDR1 is LNHDA and CDR2 is SQIVND (reference sequence). The ends were cut back, 5 bases at V and 3 bases at J, with 11 bases in the middle. The CDR3 is 14 residues long. The CDR3 region is CASSPDSINQPQHF. In nucleotides, the CDR3 is TGTGCCAGTAGTCCCGACAGTATCAATCAGCCCCAGCATTTT. The full variable domain, with the rest looked up from reference TRBV19 and TRBJ1-5, is DGGITQSPKYLFRKEGQNVTLSCEQNLNHDAMYWYRQDPGQGLRLIYYSQIVNDFQKGDIAEGYSVSREKKESFPLTVTSAQKNPTAFYLCASSPDSINQPQHFGDGTRLSIL.

This clone appeared a single time. The chain couples TRBV10-3 to TRBJ1-2, with 7 bases identical to TRBD1. Looked up from germline, CDR1 is ENHRY and CDR2 is SYGVKD. The CDR3 consists of 13 residues. J lost 7 bases, V lost 6 bases, and 8 bases had no gene match. The CDR3 DNA reads as TGTGCCATCAGGGGCGACAGGGAGACTGGCTACACCTTC. This encodes CAIRGDRETGYTF.

The rearrangement joins TRBV5-5 to TRBJ1-2; 8 bases fit TRBD1. This CDR3 comprises 16 residues. V lost 0 bases, J lost 3 bases, and 7 bases stayed unmatched. CDR1 and CDR2 from the germline V gene are SGHKS and YYEKEE (reference sequence). The CDR3 region is CASSLAVGQGYYGYTF. CDR3 sequence (DNA): TGTGCCAGCAGCTTGGCCGTCGGACAGGGTTACTATGGCTACACCTTC. Variable domain in full (rest from reference TRBV5-5 and TRBJ1-2): DAGVTQSPTHLIKTRGQQVTLRCSPISGHKSVSWYQQVLGQGPQFIFQYYEKEERGRGNFPDRFSARQFPNYSSELNVNALLLGDSALYLCASSLAVGQGYYGYTFGSGTRLTVV.

This clone was detected once. This chain links TRBV5-4 with TRBJ2-3; 8 nucleotides match TRBD1. The CDR3 covers 17 residues. J gave up 2 bases and V 3 bases, and 11 bases lay outside the gene matches. CDR1 and CDR2 from the germline V gene are SGHNT and YYREEE (reference sequence). CDR3 in DNA: TGTGCCAGCAGCTCCCCAGGACAGGGATCTCCCACAGATACGCAGTATTTT. The encoded protein is CASSSPGQGSPTDTQYF.

The gene calls are TRBV18 and TRBJ1-3; no firm D call. The germline V and J ends were trimmed by 4 bases and 4 bases, with 8 bases remaining between them. The CDR3 has 13 residues. Germline assignment: CDR1 KGHSH and CDR2 LQKENI. As DNA, the CDR3 is TGTGCCAGCTCACTAACGGAGGGAAACACCATATATTTT. It translates to CASSLTEGNTIYF.

This sequence joins TRBV24-1 and TRBJ2-5; D remains unclear. With 7 bases removed from V and 4 bases from J, the gap between germline ends came to 9 bases. Germline V CDR1 and CDR2: KGHDR, SFDVKD. The length of the CDR3 is 12 residues. CDR3 amino acids: CATSSVAETQYF. The DNA for the CDR3 is TGTGCCACCAGCTCAGTGGCAGAGACCCAGTACTTC.

The chain couples TRBV30 to TRBJ1-1; no reliable D call. This CDR3 comprises 17 residues. V lost 0 bases and J lost 1, with 18 bases in between. Germline V gene lookup returns CDR1 GTSNPN and CDR2 SVGIG (reference sequence). The CDR3 coding sequence is TGTGCCTGGAGTGTAACGTTCGCGAGGCATCCGAACACTGAAGCTTTCTTT. Amino acid sequence: CAWSVTFARHPNTEAFF. The whole variable domain, remainder taken from reference TRBV30 and TRBJ1-1, is SQTIHQWPATLVQPVGSPLSLECTVEGTSNPNLYWYRQAAGRGLQLLFYSVGIGQISSEVPQNLSASRPQDRQFILSSKKLLLSDSGFYLCAWSVTFARHPNTEAFFGQGTRLTVV.